A selection of T cell receptor beta chains follows, all from one sample in a study of T cells after yellow fever vaccination. TCRdb re-analysed the 5' RACE reads in MiXCR, keeping a single row per CDR3 protein. Of over 300,000 distinct CDR3 sequences listed, 6.8% are singletons. The source material was PBMCs, sampled approximately 40 days after the first yellow fever vaccination. The source of these receptors is a man younger than 35 who received the YFV17D yellow fever vaccine. Both conserved end residues are trimmed from each CDR3. The order of the fields is V gene, J gene, CDR3 protein.

TRBV5-1	TRBJ2-2	ASSLITGTGELF
TRBV11-2	TRBJ2-3	ASSRRRDTDTQY
TRBV7-8	TRBJ1-2	ASSLNRDPYGYT
TRBV4-3	TRBJ1-6	ASSRREGSDLSPLH
TRBV5-1	TRBJ1-4	ASSTGHSIATNEKLF
TRBV4-2	TRBJ2-5	ASSLYRDSPQETQY
TRBV6-2/TRBV6-3	TRBJ1-2	ARTRTGYGYT
TRBV7-2	TRBJ1-5	ASSVHAAGGSNQPQH
TRBV2	TRBJ1-4	ASRKESTDEKLF
TRBV5-1	TRBJ1-6	ASTGGWNSPLH
TRBV12-3/TRBV12-4	TRBJ2-7	ASSFSGSYEQY
TRBV29-1	TRBJ2-5	SVEVRGFQETQY
TRBV7-2	TRBJ1-5	ASSHPQGAHQPQH
TRBV27	TRBJ1-4	ASSAMSNEKLF
TRBV2	TRBJ2-3	ASSRPIGRGDTQY
TRBV7-2	TRBJ2-1	ASSWGTPRHHNEQF
TRBV29-1	TRBJ2-1	SVVQKRNEQF
TRBV12-3/TRBV12-4	TRBJ2-7	ASSRGGGIGYEQY
TRBV29-1	TRBJ2-7	SVTTTDRTLYEQY
TRBV12-3/TRBV12-4	TRBJ1-2	ASSSTNYGYT
TRBV18	TRBJ1-4	ASSPHSGPNEKLF
TRBV12-3/TRBV12-4	TRBJ2-7	ASAIGSVSYEQY
TRBV4-3	TRBJ2-5	ASSQYYPGLAGGRQETQY
TRBV20-1	TRBJ1-5	SAEEGGAGQPQH
TRBV20-1	TRBJ2-1	SATGLAVNEQF
TRBV20-1	TRBJ2-7	SARGQEIGEQY
TRBV6-2/TRBV6-3	TRBJ1-1	ASSYFVDTEAF
TRBV25-1	TRBJ2-5	ASSERGQGATQY
TRBV24-1	TRBJ2-5	ATSDNGVGHDKETQY
TRBV7-3	TRBJ1-1	ASSPGQRVNTEAF